The 28 T cell receptor beta chains below all came from one sample that was sequenced in a study of regulatory dendritic cells for organ transplantation. Produced via immunoSEQ multiplex PCR; TCRdb's table is partial and in-frame only. The sample includes around 21,000 clones, 85% of them seen just once. What these receptors recognize is not known. Sorted T cells were CFSE-labeled and cultured 4 to 5 days with allogeneic regulatory or mature dendritic cells at 1:10. Material: naive CD4+ T cells from blood cultured with dendritic cells. Subset meaning: CD45RA+ naive T cells. These receptor sequences come from a human donor in good health.

The chain couples TRBV7-9 to TRBJ2-3; D call uncertain. This CDR3 contains 17 residues. CDR1 and CDR2 (germline): SEHNR, FQNEAQ (reference sequence). V was shortened by 1 base and J by 0 bases, with 14 bases between the two germline ends. The CDR3 sequence: CASSLVVLRESTDTQYF. The CDR3 bases are TGTGCCAGCAGCTTAGTAGTGCTACGAGAAAGCACAGATACGCAGTATTTT.

The chain uses TRBV12-5 and TRBJ2-5; tentatively, D is TRBD1 or TRBD2 (5 bases each). Trimming shortened V by 5 bases and J by 7 bases, and 8 bases separated the two germline ends. CDR3 size: 11 residues. Germline V gene data show CDR1 as LGHNT and CDR2 as FRNRAP. The CDR3 sequence: CASGARGTQYF. The CDR3 DNA is TGTGCTAGTGGTGCGAGGGGGACCCAGTACTTC.

The chain uses TRBV28 and TRBJ2-7; tentative D call: TRBD2 (7 bases). CDR3 size: 14 residues. V lost 5 bases and J lost 2, with 13 bases in between. Germline V gives CDR1 MDHEN, CDR2 SYDVKM. The CDR3 DNA reads TGTGCCAGCAGTCTGAGGGGGGGGGCCTACGAGCAGTACTTC. The encoded protein is CASSLRGGAYEQYF.

The chain employs TRBV11-3 and TRBJ2-1, with D perhaps matching TRBD1 (6 bases). V lost 5 bases and J lost 5, with 13 bases in between. The CDR3 is made up of 14 amino acids. The V gene's germline CDR1 is SGHNT and CDR2 YENEEA. In nucleotides, the CDR3 is TGTGCCAGCAGCCAGACTCAGGGGCACAATGAGCAGTTCTTC. This codes for CASSQTQGHNEQFF.

V usage is TRBV2 and J usage is TRBJ1-2, with 8 bases identical to TRBD1. With V trimmed by 7 bases and J by 4 bases, 11 bases remained unmatched. CDR3 length: 15 residues. Germline lookup yields CDR1 SNHLY and CDR2 FYNNEI. The CDR3 bases are TGTGCCAGCACCCGAGACAGGGGCGACGGCTATGGCTACACCTTC. Its translation is CASTRDRGDGYGYTF.

Of note for this clone: Other DNA sequences in the sample encode the same CDR3. This chain links TRBV7-2 with TRBJ2-7; D might be TRBD1 (6 bases). The CDR3 runs 14 residues. V shed 5 bases and J shed 0 bases, with 11 bases lying between them. Germline V gene sequence: CDR1 SGHTA, CDR2 FQGNSA. The chain's CDR3 is CASSRDRSSYEQYF. The CDR3 DNA is TGTGCCAGCAGCCGTGACAGGAGCTCCTACGAGCAGTACTTC. Full variable domain (missing parts from reference TRBV7-2 and TRBJ2-7): GAGVSQSPSNKVTEKGKDVELRCDPISGHTALYWYRQSLGQGLEFLIYFQGNSAPDKSGLPSDRFSAERTGGSVSTLTIQRTQQEDSAVYLCASSRDRSSYEQYFGPGTRLTVT.

The chain joins TRBV18 to TRBJ2-5; 7 bases align to TRBD2. The J call may be mistaken, given a closer DNA end match to TRBJ2-7. This CDR3 spans 15 amino acids. Germline CDR1 KGHSH, CDR2 LQKENI. CDR3 DNA: TGTGCCAGCTCACCAGGGGGGGGTAGCTCCTACGAGCAGTACTTC. Protein product: CASSPGGGSSYEQYF.

This clone was counted between two and nine times. The chain links TRBV28 to TRBJ2-7; D is unresolved. The V gene lost 2 bases and the J gene lost 1 base, with 9 bases spanning the gap. Per germline, CDR1 MDHEN and CDR2 SYDVKM. The CDR3 is 14 amino acids. CDR3 coding DNA: TGTGCCAGCAGTTTAACGAGTAAGTCCTACGAGCAGTACTTC. As protein: CASSLTSKSYEQYF.

The rearrangement joins TRBV5-4 to TRBJ2-3, with D perhaps assigned TRBD1 or TRBD2 (5 bases each). CDR1 SGHNT and CDR2 YYREEE come from the germline V gene (reference sequence). Deletions cut 2 bases from V and 1 base from J, with 11 bases between. The CDR3 sequence is 15 residues long. CDR3 loop: CASSFGGRGTDTQYF. CDR3 DNA: TGTGCCAGCAGCTTTGGAGGCAGGGGCACAGATACGCAGTATTTT.

The chain combines TRBV28 with TRBJ2-1; the match to TRBD2 covers 9 bases. V lost 5 bases and J lost 7; bases outside the gene matches: 12. There are 16 residues in the CDR3. Germline values: CDR1 MDHEN, CDR2 SYDVKM. In nucleotides, the CDR3 is TGTGCCAGCAGTCATAGCGGGGGACTGATCGTAAATGAGCAGTTCTTC. Its protein is CASSHSGGLIVNEQFF.

V gene TRBV28 combines with J gene TRBJ1-5; D gene ambiguous. The CDR3 is made up of 12 amino acids. Trimming stripped 2 bases from V and 7 bases from J, with 6 bases between. Germline V lookup: CDR1 MDHEN, CDR2 SYDVKM. CDR3 protein: CASSLVGQPQHF. In DNA form, the CDR3 reads TGTGCCAGCAGTTTAGTAGGACAGCCCCAGCATTTT.

J is TRBJ1-5 and V is TRBV19; TRBD1 agrees at 9 bases. CDR1 LNHDA and CDR2 SQIVND come from the germline V gene (reference sequence). This CDR3 region has 18 residues. V lost 4 bases, J lost 0 bases, and 10 bases stayed unmatched. CDR3 amino acids: CASSSRDRVYYSNQPQHF. In DNA, the CDR3 is TGTGCCAGTAGTAGTAGGGACAGGGTCTATTATAGCAATCAGCCCCAGCATTTT.

The V and J genes are TRBV6-5 and TRBJ1-6; possibly TRBD1 for D (5 bases). This CDR3 is built from 14 residues. V was pared by 9 bases and J by 6 bases, with 15 bases between. Looked up from germline, CDR1 is MNHEY and CDR2 is SVGAGI. CDR3 loop: CASGRGRANSPLHF. CDR3 coding DNA: TGTGCCAGTGGACGGGGACGAGCTAATTCACCCCTCCACTTT.

This clone was observed once. This chain links TRBV30 with TRBJ1-1; weak D call: TRBD1 (5 bases). CDR3 size: 16 residues. Per germline, CDR1 GTSNPN and CDR2 SVGIG (reference sequence). Trimming took 0 bases from V and 1 from J, leaving 15 bases between them. The chain's CDR3 is CAWSVISFRANTEAFF. The CDR3 nucleotides read TGTGCCTGGAGTGTAATCTCCTTCAGGGCGAACACTGAAGCTTTCTTT. The full variable domain, its missing parts supplied by reference TRBV30 and TRBJ1-1, is SQTIHQWPATLVQPVGSPLSLECTVEGTSNPNLYWYRQAAGRGLQLLFYSVGIGQISSEVPQNLSASRPQDRQFILSSKKLLLSDSGFYLCAWSVISFRANTEAFFGQGTRLTVV.

This clone was seen only a few times. The V gene is TRBV7-2, the J gene TRBJ1-6, with D unclear. Germline-derived CDR1 and CDR2 are SGHTA and FQGNSA. The CDR3 is 16 amino acids. V shed 1 base and J shed 7 bases, with 14 bases lying between them. CDR3 bases: TGTGCCAGCAGCTTAGATCTCACGGGTAACAATTCACCCCTCCACTTT. It encodes CASSLDLTGNNSPLHF.

This rearrangement joins TRBV20-1 to TRBJ2-5; D is unclear. The CDR3 has 10 amino acids. The V gene's germline CDR1 is DFQATT and CDR2 SNEGSKA (reference sequence). The ends were cut back, 6 bases at V and 1 base at J, with 3 bases in the middle. CDR3 loop: CSAFQETQYF. In nucleotides, the CDR3 is TGCAGTGCGTTCCAAGAGACCCAGTACTTC.

The chain employs TRBV4-2 and TRBJ2-3; 7 bases match TRBD2. The CDR3 is 17 residues long. V shed 0 bases, J shed 4 bases, and the junction held 10 bases outside the gene matches. Germline loops: CDR1 LGHNA, CDR2 YNFKEQ. CDR3 sequence (DNA): TGTGCCAGCAGCCAAGAGAGGCGGGGCGGGGGAGCAGATACGCAGTATTTT. The encoded protein is CASSQERRGGGADTQYF.

The chain combines TRBV11-1 with TRBJ1-4; D possibly corresponds to TRBD1 (6 bases). Germline V lookup: CDR1 SGHAT, CDR2 FQDESV (reference sequence). The CDR3 totals 14 residues. V lost 3 bases, J lost 8 bases, and 13 bases lay in between. The chain's CDR3 is CASSLGQRNEKLFF. The CDR3 DNA reads TGTGCCAGCAGCTTGGGACAAAGGAACGAAAAACTGTTTTTT.

The V call is TRBV28, the J call TRBJ1-1, with D maybe TRBD1 (6 bases). V was shortened by 2 bases and J by 4 bases, with 17 bases between the two germline ends. CDR1 is MDHEN and CDR2 is SYDVKM in the germline V gene. This CDR3 is 16 amino acids long. The CDR3 bases are TGTGCCAGCAGTTTAAATTTGTCGGGGGGCCGCACTGAAGCTTTCTTT. Protein product: CASSLNLSGGRTEAFF.

The V and J genes are TRBV7-8 and TRBJ1-5; TRBD1 matches at 10 bases. Per the germline V gene, CDR1 is SGHVS and CDR2 is FQNEAQ. The junction had 13 bases not matched to a gene; V was cut back by 5 bases and J by 6 bases. This CDR3 is 17 amino acids long. DNA of the CDR3: TGTGCCAGCAGCATCTCGCTAGGGACAGGGGTAGGTCAGCCCCAGCATTTT. Translated, it gives CASSISLGTGVGQPQHF.

The chain recombines TRBV25-1 with TRBJ1-2; TRBD1 agrees at 7 bases. J gave up 2 bases and V 4 bases, and 1 base lay outside the gene matches. Per germline, CDR1 MGHDK and CDR2 SYGVNS. The CDR3 consists of 13 residues. The CDR3 is CASSVTGNYGYTF. CDR3 bases: TGTGCCAGCAGTGTGACAGGGAACTATGGCTACACCTTC.

This clone showed up just a few times. DNA of the CDR3: TGTGCCAGTAGTCTCTTCCGGCTAAGGGCCCAGCATTTT. Amino acid sequence: CASSLFRLRAQHF. The genes are TRBV19 and TRBJ1-5; D gene ambiguous. The CDR3 runs to 13 residues. V lost 5 bases to trimming and J lost 11 bases, with 16 bases between them. CDR1 and CDR2 (germline): LNHDA, SQIVND (reference sequence).

The V call is TRBV7-9, the J call TRBJ1-4; no reliable D call. CDR1 is SEHNR and CDR2 is FQNEAQ in the germline V gene (reference sequence). This CDR3 has 11 amino acids. Deletions cut 8 bases from V and 7 bases from J, with 8 bases between. This CDR3 reads CASQSSEKLFF. DNA of the CDR3: TGTGCCAGCCAGAGTAGTGAAAAACTGTTTTTT.

This clone came up once. The genes are TRBV28 and TRBJ1-2; unclear D gene. This CDR3 has 13 amino acids. V was shortened by 7 bases and J by 2 bases, with 11 bases between the two germline ends. CDR1 and CDR2 from the germline V gene are MDHEN and SYDVKM. For the CDR3, the DNA is TGTGCCAGCACCCTAGAGAGGAACTATGGCTACACCTTC. Translated: CASTLERNYGYTF.

This rearrangement joins TRBV7-9 to TRBJ2-3, with D maybe TRBD1 (6 bases). This CDR3 has 15 amino acids. CDR1 is SEHNR and CDR2 is FQNEAQ in the germline V gene (reference sequence). V gave up 4 bases and J gave up 0 bases, with 11 bases separating them. CDR3 residues: CASSSGTFSTDTQYF. The CDR3 region has the DNA TGTGCCAGCAGCTCCGGGACATTTAGCACAGATACGCAGTATTTT. The full variable domain, its missing parts supplied by reference TRBV7-9 and TRBJ2-3, is DTGVSQNPRHKITKRGQNVTFRCDPISEHNRLYWYRQTLGQGPEFLTYFQNEAQLEKSRLLSDRFSAERPKGSFSTLEIQRTEQGDSAMYLCASSSGTFSTDTQYFGPGTRLTVL.

As concerns this clone: One junction end disagrees with the germline gene, perhaps due to a read error. This chain joins TRBV7-3 and TRBJ2-1, with 9 bases fitting TRBD2. Germline-derived CDR1 and CDR2 are SGHTA and FQGTGA. There are 15 residues in the CDR3. This chain's CDR3 is CASSWIAGAYDEQFF. For the CDR3, the DNA is TGTGCCAGCAGCTGGATAGCGGGGGCCTACGATGAGCAGTTCTTC.

This chain uses TRBV19 with TRBJ1-2, with D possibly TRBD1 on 6 matching bases. Germline V gene sequence: CDR1 LNHDA, CDR2 SQIVND (reference sequence). The CDR3 spans 13 residues. V shed 7 bases and J shed 3 bases, with 12 bases lying between them. CDR3 coding DNA: TGTGCCAGTAAGAACAGGGAGGACTATGGCTACACCTTC. Its protein product is CASKNREDYGYTF.

Comments on this clone: It is unclear where the CDR3 begins or ends on the DNA, so no DNA is shown, and the CDR3 is as TCRdb lists it. The chain's CDR3 is CAWTSGLRAGELFF. The chain recombines TRBV30 with TRBJ2-2; the D segment call TRBD2 is taken from the table without a DNA check. The CDR3 comprises 14 residues, both ends counted. Per the germline V gene, CDR1 is GTSNPN and CDR2 is SVGIG (reference sequence).